The text below deals with one TCR beta chain. The entry originates in a study of T cell responses to AZD1222 COVID-19 vaccine. This CDR3 region has 15 residues. With 2 bases removed from V and 9 bases from J, the gap between germline ends came to 17 bases. Per the germline V gene, CDR1 is MGHRA and CDR2 is YSYEKL. Produced via immunoSEQ multiplex PCR; TCRdb's table is partial and in-frame only. The sample shows 90,000 to 150,000 clones, 86% of them seen only once. The sequences come from peripheral blood, collected 28 days after the second AZD1222 dose. The TCR originated in an adult who received the AZD1222 COVID-19 vaccine. This sequence joins TRBV4-1 and TRBJ2-1; D is undetermined. For the CDR3, the DNA is TGCGCCAGCAGCCAACCCCCCCGGTCCCGAGGTGAGCAGTTCTTC. Translating it yields CASSQPPRSRGEQFF.